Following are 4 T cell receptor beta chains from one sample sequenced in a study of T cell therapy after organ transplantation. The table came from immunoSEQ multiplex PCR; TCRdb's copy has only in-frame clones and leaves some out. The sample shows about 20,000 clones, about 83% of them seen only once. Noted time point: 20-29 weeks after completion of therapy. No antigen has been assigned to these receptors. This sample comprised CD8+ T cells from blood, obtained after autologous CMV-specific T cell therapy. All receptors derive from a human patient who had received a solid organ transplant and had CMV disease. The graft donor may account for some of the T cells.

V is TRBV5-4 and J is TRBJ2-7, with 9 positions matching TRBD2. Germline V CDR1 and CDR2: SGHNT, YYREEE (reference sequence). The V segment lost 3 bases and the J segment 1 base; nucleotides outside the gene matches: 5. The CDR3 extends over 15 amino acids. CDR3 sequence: CASSSEAGGSYEQYF. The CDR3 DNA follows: TGTGCCAGCAGCTCAGAAGCGGGGGGTTCCTACGAGCAGTACTTC.

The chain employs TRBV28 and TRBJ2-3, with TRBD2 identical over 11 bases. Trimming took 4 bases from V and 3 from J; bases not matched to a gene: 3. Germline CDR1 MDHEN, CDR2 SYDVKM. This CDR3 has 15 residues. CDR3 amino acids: CASSSLAGETDTQYF. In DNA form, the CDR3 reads TGTGCCAGCAGTTCACTAGCGGGAGAGACAGATACGCAGTATTTT.

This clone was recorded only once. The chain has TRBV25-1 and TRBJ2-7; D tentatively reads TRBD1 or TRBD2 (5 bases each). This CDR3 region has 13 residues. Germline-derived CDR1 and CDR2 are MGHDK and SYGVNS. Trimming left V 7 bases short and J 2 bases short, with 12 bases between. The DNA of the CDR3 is TGTGCCAGCACCGAAAGAGGGGCCTACGAGCAGTACTTC. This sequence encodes CASTERGAYEQYF.

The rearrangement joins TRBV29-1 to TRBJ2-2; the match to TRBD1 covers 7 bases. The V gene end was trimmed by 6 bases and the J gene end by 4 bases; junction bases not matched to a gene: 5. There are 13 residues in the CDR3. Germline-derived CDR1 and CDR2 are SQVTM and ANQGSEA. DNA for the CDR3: TGCAGCGTAGGGGGCTTAGGCACCGGGGAGCTGTTTTTT. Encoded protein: CSVGGLGTGELFF.